This T cell receptor (beta chain) was profiled in a study of T cells in Graves' hyperthyroidism and ophthalmopathy. Researchers took RNA transcripts and amplified the TCR beta CDR3 regions from them. First-round RT-PCR targeting the TCR CDR3 was performed with the HTBI primer set. TCRdb reanalysed the multiplex PCR reads using MiXCR and keeps one entry per CDR3 protein. The data hold about 200,000 distinct CDR3 sequences, with around 16% observed a single time. This clonotype was observed many times. The CDR3 has 13 residues. With 6 bases removed from V and 6 bases from J, the gap between germline ends came to 14 bases. Germline V CDR1 and CDR2: MNHNS, SASEGT.

The sequenced material came from blood. The TCR was taken from a woman aged 45-65 years with Graves' hyperthyroidism. The V and J genes are TRBV6-1 and TRBJ1-1, with a weak D call TRBD1 (6 bases). CDR3 in amino acids: CASRQGLGAEAFF. The CDR3 DNA follows: TGTGCCAGCAGACAGGGTCTGGGGGCTGAAGCTTTCTTT.